The 5 T cell receptor beta chains given below trace back to one sample, sequenced in a study of T-cell memory formation after mild COVID-19. MiXCR was run by TCRdb on the 5' RACE reads, yielding one entry per CDR3 protein. The sample contains tens of thousands of distinct CDR3 sequences, approximately 7.6% of which appear only once. The sequencing input was PBMCs or a T cell subset sorted from them (not recorded which). The receptors were gathered from a man in his late teens or twenties who had mild COVID-19 (a few samples of this study predate the infection). Cell type and time point are not known.

This clonotype was detected a few times. V usage is TRBV15 and J usage is TRBJ2-7; D gene uncertain. CDR3 length: 12 amino acids. CDR1 is LNHNV, CDR2 YYDKDF, per germline (reference sequence). V lost 5 bases and J 0 bases, leaving 5 bases between the germline ends. In DNA form, the CDR3 reads TGTGCCACCAGCGGTAGCTCCTACGAGCAGTACTTC. Its translation is CATSGSSYEQYF. The whole variable domain, filled in from reference TRBV15 and TRBJ2-7, reads DAMVIQNPRYQVTQFGKPVTLSCSQTLNHNVMYWYQQKSSQAPKLLFHYYDKDFNNEADTPDNFQSRRPNTSFCFLDIRSPGLGDTAMYLCATSGSSYEQYFGPGTRLTVT.

In its sample, this clonotype was seen many times. The V and J genes are TRBV5-1 and TRBJ2-3; D assignment may be TRBD1 or TRBD2 (5 bases each). This CDR3 has 16 amino acids. Per the germline V gene, CDR1 is SGHRS and CDR2 is YFSETQ. The V and J ends lost 1 base and 5 bases respectively, with 17 bases between them. CDR3 region: CASSLTPTRGGDTQYF. The CDR3 DNA reads as TGCGCCAGCAGCTTGACTCCGACGAGGGGTGGAGATACGCAGTATTTT.

V and J are TRBV5-1 and TRBJ2-3; D might be TRBD1 or TRBD2, each matching 6 bases. This CDR3 is 14 amino acids long. Trimming took off 2 bases at V and 0 bases at J, with 7 bases between the two ends. CDR1 is SGHRS, CDR2 YFSETQ, per germline. The CDR3 DNA follows: TGCGCCAGCAGCTTCGGGGGCAGCACAGATACGCAGTATTTT. Protein: CASSFGGSTDTQYF.

This clonotype was detected many times. V gene TRBV27 combines with J gene TRBJ2-1, with 11 bases matching TRBD2. V lost 5 bases and J lost 7; bases outside the gene matches: 10. Germline V CDR1 and CDR2: MNHEY, SMNVEV (reference sequence). The CDR3 runs 16 residues. CDR3 coding DNA: TGTGCCAGCAGTCCAACATCGACTAGCGGGGCAAATGAGCAGTTCTTC. Protein sequence: CASSPTSTSGANEQFF.

Only a few counts were recorded for this clonotype. V gene TRBV7-9 combines with J gene TRBJ2-5; TRBD1 matches 12 bases. V trimming: 3 bases; J trimming: 5 bases; junction bases outside the gene matches: 4. The germline V gene encodes CDR1 SEHNR and CDR2 FQNEAQ (reference sequence). This CDR3 has 15 amino acids. The CDR3 DNA reads TGTGCCAGCAGCTTGGGACAGGGGGCGGTGGAGACCCAGTACTTC. Translating it yields CASSLGQGAVETQYF.